This TCR beta chain was captured in a study of T-cell memory formation after mild COVID-19 (dated by TCRdb to 2020 to 2022). Background for the entire study: Most TCR sequence clusters were specific to one of the two donors. T-cell clones expanding and contracting after mild COVID-19 in two donors were tracked by longitudinal TCRalpha and TCRbeta repertoire sequencing. Two young, previously healthy adult volunteers, one female and one male, were included in the cohort.

Inclusive of the bounding cysteine and phenylalanine, the CDR3 is 15 residues long. Only the CDR3 DNA is retained, 45 bases long and in frame from the first base. CDR1 is given as SGHTA and CDR2 as FQGNSA, both from the germline V gene. Germline trimming: 2 bases from V, 4 bases from J; junction bases outside gene matches: 8. Ficoll-Paque density gradient centrifugation was used to isolate PBMCs. About this clonotype itself: The antigen it binds to is not known. Base qualities are missing; no much larger clone stands one base away.

What the work shows at the level of the full study, not this receptor alone: From day 15 to 85, contracting clones showed balanced CD4/CD8 phenotypes, whereas a second wave of clones that expanded from day 15 to 37 leaned towards CD4+. Contracting CD4+ clones were located mainly in the CM and EM memory subsets, whereas CD8+ clones were found to be enriched in EMRA. SARS-CoV-2 specificity was not confirmed for the second-wave clones peaking on day 37. Only a couple of mild cases were covered by the study, and larger cohorts that include severe cases with pre-infection samples were considered necessary. Some responding clones were found in pre-infection memory, which suggests that pre-existing cross-reactive memory T cells took part in the SARS-CoV-2 response.

Instrument used: Illumina NovaSeq 6000. Using 5'RACE with constant-segment primers, TCRalpha and TCRbeta cDNA libraries were constructed, with sample barcodes and unique molecular identifiers added in the process. RNA was extracted from every sample with Trizol reagent. Library amplification was performed in two PCR steps, and a second sample barcode and Illumina TruSeq adapters were introduced in the second step. The libraries were sequenced on an Illumina NovaSeq using 2 x 150 bp paired-end reads. Processing in the source paper ran as follows. Demultiplexing of reads and collapsing into UMI-guided consensus sequences were performed with migec v1.2.7. Using mixcr v2.1.11, UMI consensuses were aligned to TRA and TRB V and J templates and then assembled into clonotypes. Clonotypes were classified as expanded or contracted when called significant by both edgeR and NoisET, with noise models trained on biological replicates. For edgeR calls, the thresholds were a false discovery rate-adjusted p below 0.01 and a log2 fold-change of 1. PCA with hierarchical clustering of max-normalized trajectories of the 1000 most abundant clonotypes was used as exploratory dynamics analysis. Separately sequenced CD4+ and CD8+ repertoires were used to assign a CD4 or CD8 phenotype to each responding clone. Using fastp trimming at Q25 and MiXCR clonotype assembly, TCRdb reanalyzed the public sequencing data and kept in-frame beta chains. Rows are unified per CDR3 protein, each entry keeping the most common DNA and genes. The V and J calls come from TCRdb's annotation, not from the publication. The sample includes hundreds of thousands of distinct CDR3 sequences, with over 25% observed a single time. The ten largest clones add up to 13% of the sample.

The sequence derives from an adult woman who had mild COVID-19 (a few samples of this study predate the infection). The sample titles of this study are shuffled in the database, so cell type and time point are left out; the donor was told from shared clones. The sequencing input was PBMCs or a T cell subset sorted from them (not recorded which). The rearranged chain carries TRBV7-2 and TRBJ2-7, and 7 bases in between align with TRBD1. CDR3 reads: CASSLSAGGSYEQYF. The DNA is as follows: TGTGCCAGCAGCTTATCGGCAGGGGGTAGTTACGAGCAGTACTTC.